This TCR beta chain was sequenced for a study of radiotherapy plus CTLA-4 blockade in lung cancer (dated by TCRdb to 2016 to 2018). With regard to the full study: Among enrolled patients, approximately 17% had an objective response and roughly 30% reached disease control.

The study tested focal radiation therapy combined with CTLA-4 blockade (ipilimumab) in patients with chemo-refractory metastatic non-small-cell lung cancer. From the germline V gene, CDR1 is SGHTA and CDR2 is FQGNSA. From the cysteine up to the phenylalanine, the CDR3 has a length of 15 residues. Of all the DNA, just the CDR3 is kept, 45 bases in frame from base 1. V lost 1 base and J lost 1 base; the stretch between them is 10 bases long. The library came from the immunoSEQ multiplex PCR assay. This immuneACCESS table, as held by TCRdb, lists in-frame sequences with V and J called but not all clones. Of the missing ones, under half trace to an unresolved V gene in checked studies; the others have no known cause. Across this sample there are more than 90,000 clones, with roughly four fifths seen only once. Clones ranked in the top ten supply 2.5% to 3.5% of the sample. Turning to this clone: Its antigen specificity is not known. There are no base qualities to consult, and no much larger clone falls within one base.

The paper as a whole reports these results and caveats: Early dynamic changes in blood T cell clones, together with increased serum interferon-beta after radiation, were reported as the strongest predictors of response. After treatment with radiotherapy and ipilimumab, TCR clones that originated in tumors expanded in peripheral blood.

This material consisted of peripheral blood, taken from a patient treated with radiotherapy plus ipilimumab. The clonotype originates from a human donor with non-small cell lung cancer that progressed on radiotherapy plus ipilimumab. Some clones in this sample may be carry-over from other donors' samples. The V gene is TRBV7-2 and the J gene is TRBJ1-2; a tentative D call is TRBD1 (5 bases match). The base sequence is TGTGCCAGCAGCTTAGTAGCGACAGATAACTATGGCTACACCTTC. It specifies CASSLVATDNYGYTF.